Below, one TCR beta chain is given with its context. As yet, its antigen is unknown. The sample is drawn from a study of T cell repertoires in cytomegalovirus infection. Study in general: Indications of both CMV infection and matching HLA type were provided by public TCR beta signatures.

Points from the study as a whole: Identification of carriers of CMV plus the relevant HLA was performed using cumulative public TCR beta family frequency.

Germline V gene data show CDR1 as GTSNPN and CDR2 as SVGIG (reference sequence). The V end was cut by 0 bases, the J end by 6 bases, with 12 bases between. The CDR3 has 14 amino acids. TCRdb analysed the reads with MiXCR anew, one entry per CDR3 protein. The table has 150,000 to 190,000 distinct CDR3 sequences, 23% seen once. Sample: PBMCs. This receptor was obtained from a human donor in good health (CMV status not recorded). Some clones in this sample may be carry-over from other donors' samples. The chain recombines TRBV30 with TRBJ1-5; maybe TRBD1 (5 bases). The CDR3 nucleotides read TGTGCCTGGAGTGTTATGGGGGTTAGTCAGCCCCAGCATTTT. Translated: CAWSVMGVSQPQHF. The full variable domain, in which reference TRBV30 and TRBJ1-5 provide the parts outside the CDR3, is SQTIHQWPATLVQPVGSPLSLECTVEGTSNPNLYWYRQAAGRGLQLLFYSVGIGQISSEVPQNLSASRPQDRQFILSSKKLLLSDSGFYLCAWSVMGVSQPQHFGDGTRLSIL.